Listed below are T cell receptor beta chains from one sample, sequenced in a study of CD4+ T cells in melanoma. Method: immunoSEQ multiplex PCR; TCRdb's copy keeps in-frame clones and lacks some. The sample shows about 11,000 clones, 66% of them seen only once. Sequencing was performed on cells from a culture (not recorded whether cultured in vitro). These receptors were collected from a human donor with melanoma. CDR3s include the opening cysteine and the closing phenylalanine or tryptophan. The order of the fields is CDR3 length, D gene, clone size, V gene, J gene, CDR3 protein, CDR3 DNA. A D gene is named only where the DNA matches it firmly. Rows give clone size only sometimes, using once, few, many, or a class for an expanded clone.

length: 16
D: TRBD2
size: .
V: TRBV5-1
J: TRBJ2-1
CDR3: CASSLGAGGHLNEQFF
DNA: TGCGCCAGCAGCCTGGGGGCGGGGGGCCATTTAAATGAGCAGTTCTTC

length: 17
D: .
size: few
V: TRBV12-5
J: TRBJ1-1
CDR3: CASGLVNFKGVNTEAFF
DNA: TGTGCTAGTGGTTTGGTAAACTTCAAGGGTGTTAACACTGAAGCTTTCTTT

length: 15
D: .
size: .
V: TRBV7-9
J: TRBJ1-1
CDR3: CASSLAGSGNTEAFF
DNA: TGTGCCAGCAGCTTAGCCGGGAGTGGTAACACTGAAGCTTTCTTT

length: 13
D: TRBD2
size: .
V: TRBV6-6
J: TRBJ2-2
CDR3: CASSGTRSGELFF
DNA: TGTGCCAGCTCCGGGACTAGAAGCGGGGAGCTGTTTTTT

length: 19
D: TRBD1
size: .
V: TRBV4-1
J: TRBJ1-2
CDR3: CASSQLGGTGSGGNYGYTF
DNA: TGCGCCAGCAGCCAATTGGGGGGGACAGGGTCAGGGGGGAACTATGGCTACACCTTC

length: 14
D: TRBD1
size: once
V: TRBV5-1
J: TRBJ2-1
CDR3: CASSSQGAGNEQFF
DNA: TGCGCCAGCAGTAGCCAGGGGGCAGGGAATGAGCAGTTCTTC

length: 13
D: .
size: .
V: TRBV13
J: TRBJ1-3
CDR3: CASSLQASDTIYF
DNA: TGTGCCAGCAGCTTACAGGCCTCGGACACCATATATTTT

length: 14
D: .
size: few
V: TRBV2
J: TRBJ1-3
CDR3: CASSARRAGNTIYF
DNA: TGTGCCAGCAGTGCACGGAGGGCGGGAAACACCATATATTTT

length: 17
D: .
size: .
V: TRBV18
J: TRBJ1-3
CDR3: CASSPVISGNTGDTIYF
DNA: TGTGCCAGCTCACCTGTAATCTCTGGAAACACCGGGGACACCATATATTTT

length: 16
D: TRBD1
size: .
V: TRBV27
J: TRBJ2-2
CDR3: CASSSWDRGSTGELFF
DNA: TGTGCCAGCAGTTCCTGGGACAGGGGATCCACCGGGGAGCTGTTTTTT

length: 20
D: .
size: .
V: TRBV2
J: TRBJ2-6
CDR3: CASSVGLRRTDTSGANVLTF
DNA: TGTGCCAGCAGTGTTGGTCTCCGGCGGACCGACACCTCTGGGGCCAACGTCCTGACTTTC

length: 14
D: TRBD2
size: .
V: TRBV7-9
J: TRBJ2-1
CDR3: CASRLAGASDEQFF
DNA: TGTGCCAGCCGACTAGCGGGGGCTTCCGATGAGCAGTTCTTC

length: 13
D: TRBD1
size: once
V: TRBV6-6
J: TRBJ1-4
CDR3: CATRQGTNEKLFF
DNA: TGTGCCACCCGACAGGGGACTAATGAAAAACTGTTTTTT

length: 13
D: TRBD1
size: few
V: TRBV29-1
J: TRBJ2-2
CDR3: CSVRTGGTGELFF
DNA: TGCAGCGTTCGGACAGGGGGCACCGGGGAGCTGTTTTTT

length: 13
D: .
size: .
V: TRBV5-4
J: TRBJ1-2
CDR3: CASSFSQDYGYTF
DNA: TGTGCCAGCAGCTTCTCTCAGGACTATGGCTACACCTTC

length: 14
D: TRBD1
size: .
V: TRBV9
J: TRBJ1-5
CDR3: CASSGQGNNQPQHF
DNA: TGTGCCAGCAGCGGACAGGGTAACAATCAGCCCCAGCATTTT

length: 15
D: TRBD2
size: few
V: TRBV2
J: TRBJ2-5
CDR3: CASTQTSGSQETQYF
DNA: TGTGCCAGCACTCAGACTAGCGGCTCCCAAGAGACCCAGTACTTC

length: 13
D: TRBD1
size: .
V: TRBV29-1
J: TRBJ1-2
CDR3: CSVENRGAYGYTF
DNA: TGCAGCGTTGAAAACAGGGGGGCCTATGGCTACACCTTC

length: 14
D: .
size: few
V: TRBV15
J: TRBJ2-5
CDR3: CATSRSQEQETQYF
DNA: TGTGCCACCAGCAGATCACAGGAGCAAGAGACCCAGTACTTC

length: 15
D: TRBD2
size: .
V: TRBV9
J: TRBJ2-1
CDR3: CASSVAGGPRNEQFF
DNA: TGTGCCAGCAGCGTAGCGGGGGGGCCTAGGAATGAGCAGTTCTTC